A single sample is the source of the 23 T cell receptor beta chains below, sequenced in a study of CD8+CD57+ T cells in acquired aplastic anemia. Profiling of TCR beta VDJ combinations and CDR3 sequences used genomic DNA as template. TCRdb recomputed calls from the reads with MiXCR, one row per CDR3 protein. This table holds around 500,000 distinct CDR3 sequences, around 30% found once. The sequenced patients had an expansion of CD8+CD57+ cells seen by flow cytometry. Source material: sorted CD4+, CD8+, or CD8+CD57+ T cells (not recorded which) from PBMCs. All receptors come from a human donor with aplastic anemia.

The rearrangement links TRBV11-2 to TRBJ2-5; TRBD2 aligns across 9 bases. Trimming removed 5 bases from V and 4 bases from J; junction bases left unmatched: 17. The CDR3 extends over 18 amino acids. The germline V gene has CDR1 SGHAT and CDR2 FQNNGV. The CDR3 bases are TGTGCCAGCAGCAGCTGGGCCCTAGCTAGCGGGATCGGAGAGACCCAGTACTTC. Protein product: CASSSWALASGIGETQYF.

This chain connects TRBV19 to TRBJ2-7; the match to TRBD1 covers 9 bases. Losses at the gene ends were 6 bases for V and 1 base for J; bases not matched to a gene: 4. This CDR3 contains 14 residues. CDR1 LNHDA and CDR2 SQIVND come from the germline V gene (reference sequence). The CDR3 loop reads CASRLGQGSYEQYF. CDR3 nucleotides: TGTGCCAGTAGGTTGGGACAGGGTTCCTACGAGCAGTACTTC.

The table lists this clonotype with a few counts. This chain uses TRBV13 with TRBJ2-5, with TRBD2 matching over 9 bases. The V and J ends lost 2 bases and 3 bases, in that order; junction bases with no gene match: 7. The CDR3 runs 16 residues. Looked up from germline, CDR1 is PRHDT and CDR2 is FYEKMQ (reference sequence). The CDR3 sequence is CASSLSLAGEKETQYF. CDR3 nucleotides: TGTGCCAGCAGCTTAAGTTTAGCGGGGGAAAAAGAGACCCAGTACTTC.

This clonotype was detected ten times or more. The genes are TRBV19 and TRBJ1-6; the D is unclear. CDR3 length equals 13 residues. Germline CDR1 is LNHDA and CDR2 is SQIVND (reference sequence). V was trimmed by 0 bases and J by 6 bases, leaving 3 bases between them. This chain's CDR3 is CASSIEFNSPLHF. The CDR3, as DNA: TGTGCCAGTAGTATAGAGTTTAATTCACCCCTCCACTTT.

The rearrangement uses TRBV6-5 and TRBJ2-2; maybe TRBD2 (5 bases). With 4 bases removed from V and 5 bases from J, the gap between germline ends came to 11 bases. The CDR3 sequence is 14 residues long. Germline CDR1 reads MNHEY; CDR2 reads SVGAGI. CDR3 residues: CASSLRSGTGELFF. CDR3 DNA: TGTGCCAGCAGTTTACGGTCGGGGACCGGGGAGCTGTTTTTT.

On this clonotype itself: A much larger clonotype is one base distant, so this may be a read error. The CDR3 here is CASSLQVAASADTQYF. DNA of the CDR3: TGCGCCAGCAGCTTGCAGGTAGCGGCCAGCGCAGATACGCAGTATTTT. The chain has TRBV5-1 and TRBJ2-3; possible D gene TRBD2, 6 bases. There are 16 residues in the CDR3. In germline, CDR1 is SGHRS, CDR2 YFSETQ. Trimming left V 1 base short and J 4 bases short, with 16 bases between. Full variable domain (missing parts from reference TRBV5-1 and TRBJ2-3): KAGVTQTPRYLIKTRGQQVTLSCSPISGHRSVSWYQQTPGQGLQFLFEYFSETQRNKGNFPGRFSGRQFSNSRSEMNVSTLELGDSALYLCASSLQVAASADTQYFGPGTRLTVL.

The gene calls are TRBV7-4 and TRBJ1-5; unclear D gene. From germline, CDR1 is SGHVT and CDR2 SQSDAQ. The CDR3 totals 16 residues. V dropped 5 bases and J dropped 4 bases, with 18 bases sitting between them. CDR3 sequence reads: CASSRHPHARNQPQHF. The CDR3 bases are TGTGCCAGCAGCCGACATCCTCACGCCAGGAATCAGCCCCAGCATTTT.

J is TRBJ1-1 and V is TRBV20-1, with 9 nucleotides matching TRBD1. This CDR3 has 20 amino acids. Unmatched junction bases numbered 19, after V lost 0 bases and J lost 2 bases. The germline CDR1 and CDR2 sequences are DFQATT and SNEGSKA (reference sequence). In DNA, the CDR3 is TGCAGTGCTAGAGAGCGGTACAGGGGGCGGAGGGTTTCCGTAAACACTGAAGCTTTCTTT. Protein: CSARERYRGRRVSVNTEAFF.

This clonotype was counted a single time. CDR3 sequence reads: CASSLAPGQGADEQYF. CDR3 in DNA: TGTGCCAGCAGTTTAGCCCCGGGACAGGGGGCCGACGAGCAGTACTTC. The gene calls are TRBV12-3 or TRBV12-4 and TRBJ2-7; the match to TRBD1 covers 12 bases. The CDR3 loop spans 16 amino acids. V lost 0 bases to trimming and J lost 5 bases; unmatched junction nucleotides: 5.

This clonotype was detected ten times or more. The chain has TRBV6-1 and TRBJ1-2; tentatively, D is TRBD1 (5 bases). Trimming pared 10 bases from V and 0 bases from J, leaving 12 bases between. The CDR3 runs 13 residues. Germline V gives CDR1 MNHNS, CDR2 SASEGT. CDR3 bases: TGTGCCACCTCGACAGAACCTAACTATGGCTACACCTTC. Translating gives CATSTEPNYGYTF.

This clonotype was seen at least ten times. The chain recombines TRBV19 with TRBJ1-4; no clear D gene. Looked up from germline, CDR1 is LNHDA and CDR2 is SQIVND (reference sequence). V lost 2 bases, J lost 0 bases, and 4 bases lay in between. The CDR3 covers 14 residues. The DNA of the CDR3 is TGTGCCAGTAGTATATATGCAACTAATGAAAAACTGTTTTTT. This gives the protein CASSIYATNEKLFF.

The chain carries TRBV12-3 or TRBV12-4 and TRBJ2-3; D not resolved. This CDR3 is 15 amino acids long. Trimming removed 6 bases at V and 2 bases at J, with 15 bases between. For the CDR3, the DNA is TGTGCCAGCAGCGTGGGCCGTAGCCCCACAGATACGCAGTATTTT. Its translation: CASSVGRSPTDTQYF.

This clonotype was observed at least ten times. This chain joins TRBV29-1 and TRBJ1-5; perhaps TRBD1 as D (5 bases). Trimming cost V 5 bases and J 3 bases, with 11 bases left between them. The V gene's germline CDR1 is SQVTM and CDR2 ANQGSEA. This CDR3 has 13 residues. Written as DNA, the CDR3 is TGCAGCGTTAAGAGGGGCCTCAATCAGCCCCAGCATTTT. Protein: CSVKRGLNQPQHF.

In this sample, this clonotype turned up a few times. The chain links TRBV4-2 to TRBJ2-2; 14 bases are shared with TRBD2. The length of the CDR3 is 16 residues. From germline, CDR1 is LGHNA and CDR2 YNFKEQ. V shed 4 bases and J 4 bases; nucleotides not matched to a gene: 2. CDR3 nucleotide sequence: TGTGCCAGCAGCCGCGGACTAGCGGGGGGCACCGGGGAGCTGTTTTTT. It yields the protein CASSRGLAGGTGELFF.

In regard to this clonotype: The junction departs from germline at one end; a sequencing error may be responsible. This sequence joins TRBV29-1 and TRBJ1-2; TRBD1 is a possible D gene (5 bases). The CDR3 extends over 12 amino acids. The germline gives CDR1 SQVTM, CDR2 ANQGSEA. The CDR3 loop reads CSAEPDGGRVIF. The CDR3 region has the DNA TGCAGCGCCGAACCAGACGGGGGAAGGGTCATTTTC.

The rearrangement links TRBV19 to TRBJ2-5; no clear D gene. The CDR3 runs to 13 residues. V was cut by 6 bases and J by 2 bases, with 10 bases left in between. Germline V CDR1 and CDR2: LNHDA, SQIVND (reference sequence). CDR3 residues: CASRKAKQETQYF. In DNA, the CDR3 is TGTGCCAGTAGAAAGGCTAAACAAGAGACCCAGTACTTC.

CDR3 nucleotides: TGCGCCAGCAGCTTGGGGGGGATCGCTGAAGCTTTCTTT. It specifies CASSLGGIAEAFF. The V call is TRBV5-1, the J call TRBJ1-1, with D possibly matching TRBD1 (5 bases). The V gene's germline CDR1 is SGHRS and CDR2 YFSETQ. The CDR3 has 13 amino acids. The V and J ends lost 0 bases and 6 bases respectively, with 9 bases between them.

On this clonotype: The final CDR3 position lacks the conserved phenylalanine or tryptophan, pointing to a likely read error. No DNA is shown, since the ends of the CDR3 on it are uncertain; the CDR3 is the one TCRdb lists. The rearrangement uses TRBV15 and TRBJ1-1; TRBD1 was called by the table and not checked on the DNA. The CDR3 has 13 amino acids, counting both end residues. The germline V gene encodes CDR1 LNHNV and CDR2 YYDKDF (reference sequence). CDR3 amino acids: CATSREPRWGAEY.

V and J are TRBV13 and TRBJ2-7, with 13 bases fitting TRBD2. The CDR3 length is 16 residues. V was clipped by 2 bases and J by 6 bases; unmatched bases: 7. Germline CDR1 and CDR2: PRHDT and FYEKMQ (reference sequence). This CDR3 reads CASSLLGLAGVGEQYF. The CDR3 nucleotides are TGTGCCAGCAGCTTACTCGGACTAGCGGGAGTTGGCGAGCAGTACTTC. Full variable domain (missing parts from reference TRBV13 and TRBJ2-7): AAGVIQSPRHLIKEKRETATLKCYPIPRHDTVYWYQQGPGQDPQFLISFYEKMQSDKGSIPDRFSAQQFSDYHSELNMSSLELGDSALYFCASSLLGLAGVGEQYFGPGTRLTVT.

The sample holds one count of this clonotype. J is TRBJ2-7 and V is TRBV29-1; maybe TRBD1 (6 bases). The CDR3 covers 11 residues. Trimming took 7 bases from V and 1 from J, leaving 8 bases between them. Germline loops: CDR1 SQVTM, CDR2 ANQGSEA. CDR3 coding DNA: TGCAGCGAGGGACAATCCTACGAGCAGTACTTC. Translated, it gives CSEGQSYEQYF.

The genes are TRBV2 and TRBJ2-2; weak D call: TRBD2 (6 bases). V was pared by 4 bases and J by 7 bases, with 13 bases between. The CDR3 length is 14 residues. Germline loops: CDR1 SNHLY, CDR2 FYNNEI. The CDR3 DNA follows: TGTGCCAGCAGTGGACTAGGTGGTAACGGGGAGCTGTTTTTT. Protein: CASSGLGGNGELFF.

About this clonotype itself: A read error may produce the germline difference seen at one junction end. The chain joins TRBV20-1 to TRBJ2-7; 12 bases are a match to TRBD2. CDR1 and CDR2 from the germline V gene are DFQATT and SNEGSKA (reference sequence). The CDR3 totals 14 residues. This chain's CDR3 is CSARETSGGYEQHF. In DNA form, the CDR3 reads TGCAGTGCTAGAGAGACTAGCGGGGGATACGAGCAGCACTTC.

The table lists this clonotype with a few counts. The rearrangement links TRBV30 to TRBJ1-5; tentatively, D is TRBD1 (6 bases). The length of the CDR3 is 13 residues. V was clipped by 1 base and J by 2 bases, with 6 bases between them. Germline V gene data show CDR1 as GTSNPN and CDR2 as SVGIG (reference sequence). CDR3 sequence: CAWSAGGNQPQHF. The CDR3 DNA sequence: TGTGCCTGGAGTGCAGGGGGCAATCAGCCCCAGCATTTT.